These 27 T cell receptor beta chains share one sample of origin, sequenced in a study of cytomegalovirus exposure and HLA in healthy donors. Both 60 Vbeta primers and 13 Jbeta primers went into the PCR. Method: immunoSEQ multiplex PCR; TCRdb's copy keeps in-frame clones and lacks some. The profile covers 150,000 to 200,000 clones, with around 70% appearing a single time and roughly 4.5% taken by the ten largest. The specimen sequenced was PBMCs. The receptors were gathered from a man between 18 and 29 years old in good health and CMV-seropositive.

The V gene is TRBV7-2, the J gene TRBJ1-3; TRBD1 agrees at 7 bases. This CDR3 spans 15 amino acids. Trimming at V came to 4 bases and at J to 0 bases, leaving 3 bases not matched to a gene. Looked up from germline, CDR1 is SGHTA and CDR2 is FQGNSA. In nucleotides, the CDR3 is TGTGCCAGCAGCTCGGACAGGCTCTCTGGAAACACCATATATTTT. The encoded protein is CASSSDRLSGNTIYF.

This clone has just a few counts. The chain employs TRBV25-1 and TRBJ1-1; D gene uncertain. Germline assignment: CDR1 MGHDK and CDR2 SYGVNS. CDR3 size: 14 residues. Trimming cost V 1 base and J 1 base, with 7 bases left between them. As DNA, the CDR3 is TGTGCCAGCAGTGAATCGGAGGCGAACACTGAAGCTTTCTTT. Translating gives CASSESEANTEAFF.

The chain combines TRBV4-2 with TRBJ2-1; 7 nucleotides match TRBD2. In germline, CDR1 is LGHNA, CDR2 YNFKEQ. The V gene end was trimmed by 8 bases and the J gene end by 12 bases; junction bases not matched to a gene: 19. CDR3 length: 15 residues. The CDR3 is CASREGSGYGGMQFF. CDR3 nucleotide sequence: TGTGCCAGCCGGGAAGGTAGCGGGTATGGGGGGATGCAGTTCTTC.

This clone has only a few counts. V and J are TRBV4-1 and TRBJ2-5, with D possibly TRBD2 on 5 matching bases. This CDR3 is 15 amino acids long. Germline V gene data show CDR1 as MGHRA and CDR2 as YSYEKL. Trimming removed 4 bases from V and 2 bases from J, with 14 bases in between. The CDR3 loop reads CASSPGRGLQETQYF. The CDR3 DNA is TGCGCCAGCAGCCCGGGGAGAGGGCTACAAGAGACCCAGTACTTC.

On this clone: Within the sample, other DNA sequences also encode this same CDR3. The J gene is TRBJ2-1, the V gene TRBV11-2, with a possible D match to TRBD2 (6 bases). Germline CDR1 and CDR2: SGHAT and FQNNGV. V was clipped by 2 bases and J by 0 bases, with 8 bases between them. This CDR3 contains 15 residues. This CDR3 is CASSLSGSSYNEQFF. The CDR3 DNA is TGTGCCAGCAGCTTATCCGGGAGCTCCTACAATGAGCAGTTCTTC.

This clone was found a few times. The chain recombines TRBV29-1 with TRBJ1-2; TRBD1 might be the D (6 bases). Trimming removed 7 bases at V and 4 bases at J, with 22 bases between. The CDR3 consists of 15 residues. Per germline, CDR1 SQVTM and CDR2 ANQGSEA. Here the CDR3 reads CSAELFVGAGYGYTF. Here the CDR3 DNA reads TGCAGCGCCGAGCTTTTTGTGGGGGCAGGCTATGGCTACACCTTC.

This chain joins TRBV5-6 and TRBJ2-5, with 11 bases that match TRBD2. This CDR3 region has 17 residues. Germline CDR1 SGHDT, CDR2 YYEEEE. V lost 3 bases to trimming and J lost 2 bases; unmatched junction nucleotides: 9. Written as DNA, the CDR3 is TGTGCCAGCAGCTCTCCGCCGGGACTAGCGGTACAAGAGACCCAGTACTTC. It encodes CASSSPPGLAVQETQYF.

This clone was detected a few times. CDR3 sequence (DNA): TGCGCCAGCAGCCTTGACAGGGGGACCTACAATGAGCAGTTCTTC. Amino acids: CASSLDRGTYNEQFF. V usage is TRBV4-1 and J usage is TRBJ2-1; 9 nucleotides align to TRBD1. The CDR3 runs 15 residues. CDR1 and CDR2 (germline): MGHRA, YSYEKL. The J segment lost 2 bases and the V segment lost 4 bases, leaving 3 bases of the junction unmatched.

The chain couples TRBV5-4 to TRBJ1-2; D remains ambiguous. V was cut by 1 base and J by 2 bases, with 3 bases left in between. This CDR3 has 12 residues. Germline loops: CDR1 SGHNT, CDR2 YYREEE (reference sequence). The CDR3 is CASSLQNYGYTF. The CDR3 DNA follows: TGTGCCAGCAGCTTGCAGAACTATGGCTACACCTTC.

About this clone: A junction boundary mismatches the germline segment, possibly from a read error. CDR3 residues: CSSALGGEKLFF. The CDR3 coding sequence is TGTTCCAGCGCCTTGGGGGGTGAAAAACTGTTTTTT. This chain links TRBV7-9 with TRBJ1-4; D possibly corresponds to TRBD1 (5 bases). The germline V gene has CDR1 SEHNR and CDR2 FQNEAQ (reference sequence). The CDR3 spans 12 residues.

The chain is built from TRBV5-1 and TRBJ2-3, with D hard to call. V gave up 0 bases and J gave up 6 bases, with 8 bases separating them. Germline lookup yields CDR1 SGHRS and CDR2 YFSETQ. The CDR3 is made up of 13 amino acids. The CDR3 DNA is TGCGCCAGCAGCTTGGGCGACTCGGATACGCAGTATTTT. Amino acids: CASSLGDSDTQYF.

This chain connects TRBV7-2 to TRBJ2-5; D unresolved. Per the germline V gene, CDR1 is SGHTA and CDR2 is FQGNSA. CDR3 length equals 13 residues. The V end lost 1 base, the J end lost 3 bases, and 6 bases lay between the germline ends. CDR3 nucleotide sequence: TGTGCCAGCAGCTTAGTTGTTAAAGAGACCCAGTACTTC. This translates into CASSLVVKETQYF.

This chain links TRBV19 with TRBJ2-2; D is possibly TRBD2 (5 bases). V lost 3 bases and J lost 7, with 15 bases in between. This CDR3 is 15 amino acids long. Germline assignment: CDR1 LNHDA and CDR2 SQIVND (reference sequence). CDR3 in DNA: TGTGCCAGTAGTATCTTGGGCCTTGAGGGCGGGGAGCTGTTTTTT. It specifies CASSILGLEGGELFF.

This sequence joins TRBV5-1 and TRBJ2-7; 10 bases align to TRBD1. There are 15 residues in the CDR3. Trimming took 2 bases from V and 3 from J; bases not matched to a gene: 5. The germline CDR1 and CDR2 sequences are SGHRS and YFSETQ. Here the CDR3 DNA reads TGCGCCAGCAGCTTTGGGACAGGGGCAGTCTACGAGCAGTACGTC. This codes for CASSFGTGAVYEQYV.

The gene calls are TRBV9 and TRBJ2-4, with a weak D call TRBD1 (6 bases). The V gene's germline CDR1 is SGDLS and CDR2 YYNGEE. This CDR3 is built from 16 residues. The V and J ends lost 2 bases and 0 bases respectively, with 12 bases between them. Written as DNA, the CDR3 is TGTGCCAGCAGCGTGGGGGCGGCCCTAGCCAAAAACATTCAGTACTTC. This sequence encodes CASSVGAALAKNIQYF. The whole variable domain, filled in from reference TRBV9 and TRBJ2-4, reads DSGVTQTPKHLITATGQRVTLRCSPRSGDLSVYWYQQSLDQGLQFLIQYYNGEERAKGNILERFSAQQFPDLHSELNLSSLELGDSALYFCASSVGAALAKNIQYFGAGTRLSVL.

This chain uses TRBV28 with TRBJ2-1, with 8 bases lining up with TRBD2. The CDR3 totals 15 residues. CDR1 and CDR2 from the germline V gene are MDHEN and SYDVKM. V shed 7 bases, J shed 1 base, and the junction held 6 bases outside the gene matches. The DNA for the CDR3 is TGTGCCAGCACAACGGCGGGGGGTTCCTACAATGAGCAGTTCTTC. Protein: CASTTAGGSYNEQFF. Full variable domain (rest looked up from reference TRBV28 and TRBJ2-1): DVKVTQSSRYLVKRTGEKVFLECVQDMDHENMFWYRQDPGLGLRLIYFSYDVKMKEKGDIPEGYSVSREKKERFSLILESASTNQTSMYLCASTTAGGSYNEQFFGPGTRLTVL.

This clone was observed a handful of times. This chain links TRBV12-5 with TRBJ1-5, with D maybe TRBD1 (6 bases). The CDR3 totals 14 residues. V lost 6 bases and J 3 bases, leaving 12 bases between the germline ends. Germline V gives CDR1 LGHNT, CDR2 FRNRAP. The CDR3 reads CASGLGQLNQPQHF. The CDR3 region has the DNA TGTGCTAGTGGCCTCGGACAGCTCAATCAGCCCCAGCATTTT.

The chain combines TRBV6-1 with TRBJ2-3; 8 nucleotides agree with TRBD2. The ends lost 2 bases at V and 3 bases at J; junction bases unmatched: 7. Germline CDR1 reads MNHNS; CDR2 reads SASEGT. The CDR3 has 16 amino acids. The CDR3 sequence is CASSESAGGRTDTQYF. CDR3 nucleotides: TGTGCCAGCAGTGAATCGGCGGGGGGAAGAACAGATACGCAGTATTTT.

The V gene is TRBV30, the J gene TRBJ2-2; the match to TRBD2 covers 7 bases. J lost 6 bases, V lost 0 bases, and 7 bases had no gene match. The CDR3 length is 15 residues. Germline values: CDR1 GTSNPN, CDR2 SVGIG (reference sequence). The CDR3 coding sequence is TGTGCCTGGAGTGTCCCGCGGGAGTGGGCCGGGGAGCTGTTTTTT. It codes for CAWSVPREWAGELFF.

This rearrangement joins TRBV9 to TRBJ1-3, with D perhaps TRBD1 (5 bases). Trimming took 3 bases from V and 2 from J, leaving 9 bases between them. The CDR3 runs 14 residues. Germline V CDR1 and CDR2: SGDLS, YYNGEE. The CDR3 DNA sequence: TGTGCCAGCAGCGGGGGCAGGGCTGGAAACACCATATATTTT. This sequence encodes CASSGGRAGNTIYF. Combining the CDR3 with reference TRBV9 and TRBJ1-3 gives the whole variable domain DSGVTQTPKHLITATGQRVTLRCSPRSGDLSVYWYQQSLDQGLQFLIQYYNGEERAKGNILERFSAQQFPDLHSELNLSSLELGDSALYFCASSGGRAGNTIYFGEGSWLTVV.

The genes are TRBV27 and TRBJ1-5; TRBD1 is a possible D gene (6 bases). The CDR3 has 13 residues. The V gene's germline CDR1 is MNHEY and CDR2 SMNVEV (reference sequence). The V and J ends lost 6 bases and 3 bases respectively, with 9 bases between them. CDR3 in DNA: TGTGCCAGCAGGGACAGTTTCAATCAGCCCCAGCATTTT. Translating it yields CASRDSFNQPQHF.

This clone has a handful of counts. The CDR3 coding sequence is TGTGCCATCAGTGCCCTCACAGATACGCAGTATTTT. It specifies CAISALTDTQYF. The rearrangement joins TRBV10-3 to TRBJ2-3, with no clear D. Trimming stripped 4 bases from V and 2 bases from J, with 4 bases between. The CDR3 is made up of 12 amino acids. Germline V gene lookup returns CDR1 ENHRY and CDR2 SYGVKD.

Comment on this clone: Other DNA sequences in the sample encode the same CDR3. The rearrangement joins TRBV29-1 to TRBJ1-1, with 11 bases identical to TRBD1. Germline V CDR1 and CDR2: SQVTM, ANQGSEA. J was trimmed by 5 bases and V by 7 bases; bases with no gene match: 6. CDR3 length equals 13 residues. The CDR3 DNA reads as TGCAGCGGTAGGACAGGGGGCGAGACTGAAGCTTTCTTT. Translating gives CSGRTGGETEAFF.

The chain employs TRBV5-4 and TRBJ2-3; 8 bases align to TRBD2. Germline values: CDR1 SGHNT, CDR2 YYREEE (reference sequence). V was clipped by 3 bases and J by 8 bases; unmatched bases: 14. The CDR3 runs to 16 residues. The CDR3 protein is CASSSGTGGQVVTQYF. DNA of the CDR3: TGTGCCAGCAGCTCGGGTACGGGGGGGCAGGTGGTTACGCAGTATTTT.

This clone was detected only a few times. This sequence joins TRBV6-6 and TRBJ2-1; the match to TRBD1 covers 7 bases. With V trimmed by 5 bases and J by 7 bases, 8 bases remained unmatched. This CDR3 has 14 amino acids. CDR1 is MNHNY and CDR2 is SVGAGI in the germline V gene (reference sequence). CDR3 sequence (DNA): TGTGCCAGCAGTCCGCGTGAGGGGGCAAATGAGCAGTTCTTC. Residues: CASSPREGANEQFF.

This chain links TRBV2 with TRBJ1-1; 8 bases match TRBD1. Trimming took 6 bases from V and 7 from J; bases not matched to a gene: 10. Germline lookup yields CDR1 SNHLY and CDR2 FYNNEI. The CDR3 is made up of 14 amino acids. CDR3 DNA sequence: TGTGCCAGCAGGGACAGGGACGGGTTTGATGAAGCTTTCTTT. The encoded protein is CASRDRDGFDEAFF.

This clone was counted a single time. This rearrangement joins TRBV18 to TRBJ1-1; weak D call: TRBD1 (5 bases). The CDR3 runs to 15 residues. The V gene lost 4 bases and the J gene lost 2 bases, with 14 bases spanning the gap. Per germline, CDR1 KGHSH and CDR2 LQKENI. The CDR3 spells CASSLPGGVNTEAFF. The CDR3, as DNA: TGTGCCAGCTCACTTCCGGGGGGAGTAAACACTGAAGCTTTCTTT.